These 10 T cell receptor beta chains share one sample of origin, sequenced in a study of shared clonotypes between healthy human individuals. Assay used: immunoSEQ multiplex PCR; TCRdb lists only in-frame clones, some missing. The table lists over a million clones, around 98% of them singletons. The sequencing input was naive CD4+ T cells sorted from blood. The subset here: CD45RA+ positively selected. The receptor source for this set is a man aged 30 to 39 in good health.

V usage is TRBV5-4 and J usage is TRBJ2-3; D gene unclear. The V gene's germline CDR1 is SGHNT and CDR2 YYREEE (reference sequence). V lost 2 bases and J 2 bases, leaving 9 bases between the germline ends. This CDR3 spans 14 amino acids. The CDR3 sequence: CASSFVGFTDTQYF. The CDR3 coding sequence is TGTGCCAGCAGCTTTGTAGGGTTCACAGATACGCAGTATTTT.

The J gene is TRBJ1-1, the V gene TRBV2, with D uncertain. The CDR3 totals 13 residues. CDR1 is SNHLY, CDR2 FYNNEI, per germline. The germline V and J ends were trimmed by 3 bases and 3 bases, with 8 bases remaining between them. The CDR3 nucleotides read TGTGCCAGCAGTGATGGATGGGACACTGAAGCTTTCTTT. Encoded protein: CASSDGWDTEAFF.

The chain links TRBV7-9 to TRBJ2-1, with D hard to call. Trimming left V 4 bases short and J 0 bases short, with 13 bases between. CDR1 and CDR2 (germline): SEHNR, FQNEAQ (reference sequence). The length of the CDR3 is 16 residues. CDR3 coding DNA: TGTGCCAGCAGCTCTGCGACGACCCCCTCCTACAATGAGCAGTTCTTC. Translated: CASSSATTPSYNEQFF.

V and J are TRBV19 and TRBJ2-5, with TRBD2 matching 8 bases. The CDR3 runs to 16 residues. V gave up 9 bases and J gave up 4 bases; unmatched junction bases: 16. Per the germline V gene, CDR1 is LNHDA and CDR2 is SQIVND (reference sequence). The CDR3 nucleotides read TGTGCCAGCGCTTCTCGGAGCGGGAGTGAAGGAGAGACCCAGTACTTC. It translates to CASASRSGSEGETQYF.

The gene calls are TRBV7-9 and TRBJ1-5; 11 nucleotides agree with TRBD1. Germline V gene data show CDR1 as SEHNR and CDR2 as FQNEAQ (reference sequence). J lost 3 bases, V lost 1 base, and 5 bases had no gene match. The CDR3 extends over 17 amino acids. CDR3 bases: TGTGCCAGCAGCTTAGGGGTGGGACAGGGGGTCAATCAGCCCCAGCATTTT. It specifies CASSLGVGQGVNQPQHF.

V gene TRBV30 combines with J gene TRBJ2-7, with D perhaps TRBD1 (6 bases). The CDR3 is 15 amino acids. V lost 0 bases and J 1 base, leaving 13 bases between the germline ends. The V gene's germline CDR1 is GTSNPN and CDR2 SVGIG (reference sequence). The CDR3 region has the DNA TGTGCCTGGAGTGTATCGGCCAGGGGTTCCTACGAGCAGTACTTC. It yields the protein CAWSVSARGSYEQYF.

The V call is TRBV11-2, the J call TRBJ1-2, with D unclear. The CDR3 spans 14 residues. Germline V CDR1 and CDR2: SGHAT, FQNNGV. The V end was cut by 0 bases, the J end by 7 bases, with 12 bases between. CDR3 DNA sequence: TGTGCCAGCAGCTTAGATCTAGGCCGGGGTGGCTACACCTTC. Protein product: CASSLDLGRGGYTF.

J is TRBJ2-1 and V is TRBV5-1; 12 bases fit TRBD2. This CDR3 comprises 18 residues. CDR1 SGHRS and CDR2 YFSETQ come from the germline V gene. V trimming: 3 bases; J trimming: 0 bases; junction bases outside the gene matches: 7. CDR3 loop: CASSSLAGGPSSYNEQFF. The CDR3 DNA reads TGCGCCAGCAGCTCACTAGCGGGAGGCCCGAGCTCCTACAATGAGCAGTTCTTC. Drawing the rest from reference TRBV5-1 and TRBJ2-1, the complete variable domain is KAGVTQTPRYLIKTRGQQVTLSCSPISGHRSVSWYQQTPGQGLQFLFEYFSETQRNKGNFPGRFSGRQFSNSRSEMNVSTLELGDSALYLCASSSLAGGPSSYNEQFFGPGTRLTVL.

This chain connects TRBV28 to TRBJ2-7, with TRBD2 matching 9 bases. The germline V gene has CDR1 MDHEN and CDR2 SYDVKM. Trimming removed 10 bases from V and 3 bases from J; junction bases left unmatched: 10. This CDR3 spans 14 amino acids. The CDR3 DNA is TGTGCCACCGCCGGGCTAGCGGGATACTACGAGCAGTACTTC. Its translation: CATAGLAGYYEQYF.

The table lists this clone with a count of one. The chain has TRBV25-1 and TRBJ1-1; the D gene is possibly TRBD1 (5 bases). The CDR3 is 12 residues long. CDR1 and CDR2 from the germline V gene are MGHDK and SYGVNS. V was trimmed by 3 bases and J by 7 bases, leaving 9 bases between them. The CDR3: CASSDAGGEAFF. CDR3 DNA: TGTGCCAGCAGTGACGCTGGGGGTGAAGCTTTCTTT.